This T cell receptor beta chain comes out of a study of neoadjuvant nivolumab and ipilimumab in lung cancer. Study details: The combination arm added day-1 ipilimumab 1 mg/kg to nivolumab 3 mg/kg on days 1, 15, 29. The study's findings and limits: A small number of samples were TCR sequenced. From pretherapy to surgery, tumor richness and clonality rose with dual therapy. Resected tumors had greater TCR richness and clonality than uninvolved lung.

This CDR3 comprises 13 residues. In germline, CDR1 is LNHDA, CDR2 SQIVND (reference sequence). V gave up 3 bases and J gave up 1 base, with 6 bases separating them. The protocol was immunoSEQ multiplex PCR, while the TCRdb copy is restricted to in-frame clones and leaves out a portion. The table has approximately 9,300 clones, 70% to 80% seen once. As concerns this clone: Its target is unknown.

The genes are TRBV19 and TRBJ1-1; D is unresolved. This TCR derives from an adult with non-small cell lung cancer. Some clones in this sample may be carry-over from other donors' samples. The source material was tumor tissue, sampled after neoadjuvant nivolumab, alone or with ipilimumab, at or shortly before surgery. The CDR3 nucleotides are TGTGCCAGTAGTATTCAGAGGAACACTGAAGCTTTCTTT. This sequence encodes CASSIQRNTEAFF.